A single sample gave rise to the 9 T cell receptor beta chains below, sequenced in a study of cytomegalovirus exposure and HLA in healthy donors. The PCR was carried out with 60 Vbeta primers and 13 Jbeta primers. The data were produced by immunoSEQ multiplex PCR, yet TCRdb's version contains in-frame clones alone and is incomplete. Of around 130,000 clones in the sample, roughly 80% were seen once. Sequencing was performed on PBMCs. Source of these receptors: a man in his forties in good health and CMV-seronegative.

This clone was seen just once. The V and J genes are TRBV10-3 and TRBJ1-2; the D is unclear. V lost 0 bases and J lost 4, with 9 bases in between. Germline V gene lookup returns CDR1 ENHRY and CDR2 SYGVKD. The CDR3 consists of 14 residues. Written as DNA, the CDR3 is TGTGCCATCAGTGAGTCGATGGACTCCTATGGCTACACCTTC. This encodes CAISESMDSYGYTF.

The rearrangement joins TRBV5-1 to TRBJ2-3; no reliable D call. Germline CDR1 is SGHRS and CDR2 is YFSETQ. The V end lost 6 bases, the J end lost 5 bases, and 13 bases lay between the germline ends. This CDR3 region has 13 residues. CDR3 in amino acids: CASNDGGRDTQYF. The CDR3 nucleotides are TGCGCCAGCAATGACGGCGGTAGAGATACGCAGTATTTT.

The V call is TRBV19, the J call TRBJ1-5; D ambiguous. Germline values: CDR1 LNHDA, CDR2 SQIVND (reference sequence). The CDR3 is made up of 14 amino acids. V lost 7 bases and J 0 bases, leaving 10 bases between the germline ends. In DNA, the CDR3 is TGTGCCAGTACCGGTGTCGCTAGCAATCAGCCCCAGCATTTT. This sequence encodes CASTGVASNQPQHF.

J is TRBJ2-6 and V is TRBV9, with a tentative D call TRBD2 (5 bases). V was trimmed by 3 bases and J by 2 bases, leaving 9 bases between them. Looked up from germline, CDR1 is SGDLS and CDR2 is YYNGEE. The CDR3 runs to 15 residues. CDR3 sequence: CASSAPGAGANVLTF. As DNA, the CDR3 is TGTGCCAGCAGCGCCCCCGGGGCTGGGGCCAACGTCCTGACTTTC.

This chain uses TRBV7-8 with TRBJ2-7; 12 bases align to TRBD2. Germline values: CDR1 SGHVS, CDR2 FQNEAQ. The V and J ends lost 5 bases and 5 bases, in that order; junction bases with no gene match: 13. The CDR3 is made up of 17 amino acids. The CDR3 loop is CASSTTGTSGRRDEQYF. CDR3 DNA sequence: TGTGCCAGCAGCACTACCGGGACTAGCGGGCGGCGAGACGAGCAGTACTTC.

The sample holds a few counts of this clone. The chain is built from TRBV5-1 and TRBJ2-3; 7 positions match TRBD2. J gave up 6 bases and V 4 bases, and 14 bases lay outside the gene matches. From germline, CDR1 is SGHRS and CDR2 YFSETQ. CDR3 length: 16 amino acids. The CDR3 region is CASSLMGAGNLDTQYF. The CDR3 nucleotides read TGCGCCAGCAGCCTTATGGGAGCGGGGAATTTGGATACGCAGTATTTT.

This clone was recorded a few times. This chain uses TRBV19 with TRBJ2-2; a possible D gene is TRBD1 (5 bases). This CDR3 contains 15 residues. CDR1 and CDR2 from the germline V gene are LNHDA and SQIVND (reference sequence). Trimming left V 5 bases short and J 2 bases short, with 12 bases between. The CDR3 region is CASSLRGLNTGELFF. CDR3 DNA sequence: TGTGCCAGTAGTCTAAGGGGCTTAAACACCGGGGAGCTGTTTTTT.

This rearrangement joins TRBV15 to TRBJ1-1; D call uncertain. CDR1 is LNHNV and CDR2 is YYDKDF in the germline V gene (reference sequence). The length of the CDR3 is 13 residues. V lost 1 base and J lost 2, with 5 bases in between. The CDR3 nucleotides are TGTGCCACCAGCAGAGCGGTAAACACTGAAGCTTTCTTT. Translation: CATSRAVNTEAFF.

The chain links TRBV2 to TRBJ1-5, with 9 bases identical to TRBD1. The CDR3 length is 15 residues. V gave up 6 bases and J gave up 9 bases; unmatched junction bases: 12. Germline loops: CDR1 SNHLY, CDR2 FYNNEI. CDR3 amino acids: CASRDHRGRNSPQHF. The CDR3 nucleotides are TGTGCCAGCAGGGACCACAGGGGGCGAAATTCGCCCCAGCATTTT. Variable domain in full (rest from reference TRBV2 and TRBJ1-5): EPEVTQTPSHQVTQMGQEVILRCVPISNHLYFYWYRQILGQKVEFLVSFYNNEISEKSEIFDDQFSVERPDGSNFTLKIRSTKLEDSAMYFCASRDHRGRNSPQHFGDGTRLSIL.